What follows are 16 T cell receptor beta chains derived from one specimen sequenced in a study of blood T cell repertoires in COVID-19. Only in-frame clones appear in the TCRdb table, and some are missing; sequencing was by immunoSEQ multiplex PCR. The sample includes just over 95,000 clones, roughly four fifths seen only once; the top ten take 3.5% to 5%. The material sequenced was peripheral blood. The receptors come from a man aged 55 to 70 with acute or convalescent COVID-19.

The CDR3 coding sequence is TGTGCTAGTGGTTCCGGGACTAGCGGGGAGACCCAGTACTTC. Its protein is CASGSGTSGETQYF. V and J are TRBV12-5 and TRBJ2-5; 12 positions agree with TRBD2. Germline CDR1 LGHNT, CDR2 FRNRAP. This CDR3 is 14 amino acids long. V lost 4 bases, J lost 5 bases, and 2 bases stayed unmatched.

The V and J genes are TRBV3-1 (or the pseudogene TRBV3-2) and TRBJ2-3, with 9 bases aligning to TRBD2. CDR1 is LGHDT and CDR2 is YNNKEL in the germline V gene (reference sequence). The CDR3 loop spans 14 amino acids. V was pared by 0 bases and J by 6 bases, with 1 base of the junction left unmatched. The CDR3: CASSQEAGGDTQYF. Here the CDR3 DNA reads TGTGCCAGCAGCCAAGAGGCGGGAGGGGATACGCAGTATTTT.

This clone was seen only a few times. The V gene is TRBV15, the J gene TRBJ2-6; TRBD1 matches 7 bases. Trimming cost V 2 bases and J 2 bases; bases outside gene matches: 3. Germline-derived CDR1 and CDR2 are LNHNV and YYDKDF (reference sequence). The CDR3 is 16 residues long. The CDR3 sequence: CATSRRQGAGANVLTF. CDR3 nucleotides: TGTGCCACCAGCAGACGGCAGGGGGCTGGGGCCAACGTCCTGACTTTC.

The V and J genes are TRBV12-3 or TRBV12-4 and TRBJ2-1; TRBD2 matches at 7 bases. The CDR3 totals 13 residues. V lost 3 bases and J lost 7; bases outside the gene matches: 3. The CDR3 DNA is TGTGCCAGCAGTTTTCCCGGGGGGAATGAGCAGTTCTTC. Amino acids: CASSFPGGNEQFF.

The genes are TRBV5-6 and TRBJ1-1, with D unresolved. CDR1 is SGHDT and CDR2 is YYEEEE in the germline V gene. The CDR3 contains 13 residues. V gave up 4 bases and J gave up 10 bases, with 17 bases separating them. CDR3 coding DNA: TGTGCCAGCAGCCTCCCTGGGGAGCGCGGAGCTTTCTTT. Amino acid sequence: CASSLPGERGAFF.

This chain joins TRBV5-5 and TRBJ1-1; 8 bases are a match to TRBD1. Germline V gene data show CDR1 as SGHKS and CDR2 as YYEKEE (reference sequence). CDR3 length: 13 amino acids. V lost 4 bases to trimming and J lost 3 bases; unmatched junction nucleotides: 2. The CDR3 DNA reads as TGTGCCAGCAGCGTGGACAGGGACACTGAAGCTTTCTTT. Protein: CASSVDRDTEAFF. Full variable domain (rest looked up from reference TRBV5-5 and TRBJ1-1): DAGVTQSPTHLIKTRGQQVTLRCSPISGHKSVSWYQQVLGQGPQFIFQYYEKEERGRGNFPDRFSARQFPNYSSELNVNALLLGDSALYLCASSVDRDTEAFFGQGTRLTVV.

There are a few counts of this clone. The DNA of the CDR3 is TGTGCCAGTAGAAGACAGGGGGGATTCGATTCACCCCTCCACTTT. Translation: CASRRQGGFDSPLHF. The V and J genes are TRBV19 and TRBJ1-6; 9 positions match TRBD1. J gave up 8 bases and V 6 bases, and 8 bases lay outside the gene matches. Looked up from germline, CDR1 is LNHDA and CDR2 is SQIVND (reference sequence). This CDR3 is built from 15 residues.

The V call is TRBV12-3 or TRBV12-4, the J call TRBJ2-7, with TRBD1 matching over 8 bases. J was trimmed by 1 base and V by 7 bases; bases with no gene match: 3. The CDR3 is 13 amino acids. The CDR3 DNA reads TGTGCCAGCAACCGACAGGGGTCCTACGAGCAGTACTTC. Translated, it gives CASNRQGSYEQYF.

V is TRBV5-1 and J is TRBJ1-4; TRBD1 matches at 9 bases. Per germline, CDR1 SGHRS and CDR2 YFSETQ. The CDR3 is 18 residues long. Unmatched junction bases numbered 10, after V lost 0 bases and J lost 4 bases. The CDR3 DNA is TGCGCCAGCAGCTTGGCTCTGCGGACAGGGGCCAATAATGAAAAACTGTTTTTT. Its protein is CASSLALRTGANNEKLFF.

The J gene is TRBJ2-3, the V gene TRBV30; 7 bases fit TRBD2. CDR1 GTSNPN and CDR2 SVGIG come from the germline V gene (reference sequence). The junction had 5 bases not matched to a gene; V was cut back by 2 bases and J by 6 bases. The CDR3 spans 13 residues. This CDR3 reads CAWSMWGGDTQYF. The CDR3 DNA is TGTGCCTGGAGTATGTGGGGGGGTGATACGCAGTATTTT.

This clone was counted only a few times. This chain uses TRBV7-8 with TRBJ1-2; TRBD1 is a possible D gene (5 bases). The germline V gene encodes CDR1 SGHVS and CDR2 FQNEAQ. Trimming left V 2 bases short and J 1 base short, with 11 bases between. The CDR3 extends over 15 amino acids. CDR3 DNA sequence: TGTGCCAGCAGCTTAAGGGGCAGGGATAACTATGGCTACACCTTC. It translates to CASSLRGRDNYGYTF.

J is TRBJ2-3 and V is TRBV7-9, with D hard to call. V lost 0 bases and J lost 7, with 11 bases in between. CDR3 size: 14 residues. Germline CDR1 SEHNR, CDR2 FQNEAQ (reference sequence). This chain's CDR3 is CASSLALERHTQYF. CDR3 in DNA: TGTGCCAGCAGCTTAGCGCTGGAGAGACATACGCAGTATTTT.

This clone showed up just once. The CDR3 loop reads CASSSGASGSSYNEQFF. CDR3 nucleotide sequence: TGTGCCAGCAGCTCTGGAGCTAGCGGGAGTTCCTACAATGAGCAGTTCTTC. The chain couples TRBV5-4 to TRBJ2-1; 10 bases are a match to TRBD2. Germline loops: CDR1 SGHNT, CDR2 YYREEE (reference sequence). After removal of 3 bases from V and 1 base from J, the junction contained 7 bases not matched to a gene. The CDR3 has 17 amino acids.

This chain connects TRBV28 to TRBJ1-1; 8 bases map to TRBD1. Germline V gives CDR1 MDHEN, CDR2 SYDVKM. J gave up 1 base and V 4 bases, and 2 bases lay outside the gene matches. This CDR3 is 14 amino acids long. CDR3: CASSSGGWNTEAFF. The CDR3 coding sequence is TGTGCCAGCAGTTCAGGGGGCTGGAACACTGAAGCTTTCTTT.

The J gene is TRBJ1-6, the V gene TRBV2; D is ambiguous. The V gene's germline CDR1 is SNHLY and CDR2 FYNNEI. V dropped 3 bases and J dropped 6 bases, with 12 bases sitting between them. CDR3 size: 15 residues. DNA of the CDR3: TGTGCCAGCAGTGATCAATCGGGAATTAATTCACCCCTCCACTTT. Translation gives CASSDQSGINSPLHF.

The chain links TRBV25-1 to TRBJ2-5, with D perhaps matching TRBD2 (6 bases). V lost 6 bases, J lost 7 bases, and 15 bases lay in between. Germline V gene data show CDR1 as MGHDK and CDR2 as SYGVNS. CDR3 length: 13 amino acids. Here the CDR3 DNA reads TGTGCCAGCAGCCCTCCGGGAGTAGTGACCCAGTACTTC. This encodes CASSPPGVVTQYF. Drawing the rest from reference TRBV25-1 and TRBJ2-5, the complete variable domain is EADIYQTPRYLVIGTGKKITLECSQTMGHDKMYWYQQDPGMELHLIHYSYGVNSTEKGDLSSESTVSRIRTEHFPLTLESARPSHTSQYLCASSPPGVVTQYFGPGTRLLVL.